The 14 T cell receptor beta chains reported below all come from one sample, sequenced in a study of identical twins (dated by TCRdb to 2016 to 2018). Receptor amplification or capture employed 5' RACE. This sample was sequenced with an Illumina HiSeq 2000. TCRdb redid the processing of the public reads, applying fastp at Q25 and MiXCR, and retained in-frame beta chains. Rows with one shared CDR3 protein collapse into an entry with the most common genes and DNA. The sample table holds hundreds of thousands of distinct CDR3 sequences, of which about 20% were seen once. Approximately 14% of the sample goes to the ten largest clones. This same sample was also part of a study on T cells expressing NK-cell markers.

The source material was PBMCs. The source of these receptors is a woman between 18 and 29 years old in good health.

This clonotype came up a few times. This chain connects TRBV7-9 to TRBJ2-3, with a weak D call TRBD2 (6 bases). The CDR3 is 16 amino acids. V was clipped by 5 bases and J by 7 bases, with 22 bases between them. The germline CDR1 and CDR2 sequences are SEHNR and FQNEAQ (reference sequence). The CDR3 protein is CASSPAAGTYFYTQYF. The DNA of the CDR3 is TGTGCCAGCAGCCCGGCCGCAGGGACTTATTTTTATACGCAGTATTTT.

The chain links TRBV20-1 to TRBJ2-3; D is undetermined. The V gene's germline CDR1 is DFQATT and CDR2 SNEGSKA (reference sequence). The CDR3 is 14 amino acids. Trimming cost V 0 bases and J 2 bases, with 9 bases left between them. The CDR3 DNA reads TGCAGTGCTAGAGATTTCCTCTTCACAGATACGCAGTATTTT. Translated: CSARDFLFTDTQYF.

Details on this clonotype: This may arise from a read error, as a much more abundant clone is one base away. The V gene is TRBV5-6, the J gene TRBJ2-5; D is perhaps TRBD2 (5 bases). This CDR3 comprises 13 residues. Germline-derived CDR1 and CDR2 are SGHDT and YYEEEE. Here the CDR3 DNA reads TGTACCAGCAGCCTGCGGTCGGGGGAGACCCAGTACTTC. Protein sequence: CTSSLRSGETQYF.

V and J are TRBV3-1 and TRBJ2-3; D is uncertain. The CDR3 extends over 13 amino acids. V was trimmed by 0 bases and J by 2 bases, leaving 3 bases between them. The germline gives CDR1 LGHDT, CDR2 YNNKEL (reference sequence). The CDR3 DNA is TGTGCCAGCAGCCAAGACATCACAGATACGCAGTATTTT. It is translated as CASSQDITDTQYF.

The CDR3 loop is CASSPYDRLAGTYEQYF. In nucleotides, the CDR3 is TGTGCCAGCAGTCCGTATGATAGACTAGCGGGGACCTACGAGCAGTACTTC. The V call is TRBV12-3 or TRBV12-4, the J call TRBJ2-7; 11 bases agree with TRBD2. This CDR3 has 17 residues. V was pared by 5 bases and J by 2 bases, with 11 bases of the junction left unmatched.

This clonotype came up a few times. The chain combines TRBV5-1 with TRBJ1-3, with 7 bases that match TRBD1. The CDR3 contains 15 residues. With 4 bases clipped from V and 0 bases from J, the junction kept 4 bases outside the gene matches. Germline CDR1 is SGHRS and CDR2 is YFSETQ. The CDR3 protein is CASSRGQSSGNTIYF. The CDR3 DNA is TGCGCCAGCAGCCGGGGACAGTCCTCTGGAAACACCATATATTTT. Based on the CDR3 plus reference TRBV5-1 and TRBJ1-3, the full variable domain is KAGVTQTPRYLIKTRGQQVTLSCSPISGHRSVSWYQQTPGQGLQFLFEYFSETQRNKGNFPGRFSGRQFSNSRSEMNVSTLELGDSALYLCASSRGQSSGNTIYFGEGSWLTVV.

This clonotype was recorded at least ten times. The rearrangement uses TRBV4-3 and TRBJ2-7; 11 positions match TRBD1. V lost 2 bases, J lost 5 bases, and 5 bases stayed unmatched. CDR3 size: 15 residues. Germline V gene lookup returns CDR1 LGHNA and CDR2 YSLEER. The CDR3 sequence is CASSQFWTGGNEQYF. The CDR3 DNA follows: TGCGCCAGCAGCCAATTCTGGACAGGGGGCAACGAGCAGTACTTC.

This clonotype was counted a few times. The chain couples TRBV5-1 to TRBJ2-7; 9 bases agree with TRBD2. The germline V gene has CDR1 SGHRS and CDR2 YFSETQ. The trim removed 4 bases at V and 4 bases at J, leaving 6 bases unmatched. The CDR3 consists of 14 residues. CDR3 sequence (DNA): TGCGCCAGCAGCCGGTCTAGCGGGGATTACGAGCAGTACTTC. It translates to CASSRSSGDYEQYF.

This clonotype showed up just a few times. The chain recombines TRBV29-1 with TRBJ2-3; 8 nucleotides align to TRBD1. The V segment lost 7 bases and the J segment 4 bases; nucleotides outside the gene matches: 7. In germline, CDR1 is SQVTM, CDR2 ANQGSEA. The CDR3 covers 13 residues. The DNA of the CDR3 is TGCAGCGCCGACAGGGGTTTGCCAGATACGCAGTATTTT. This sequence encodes CSADRGLPDTQYF.

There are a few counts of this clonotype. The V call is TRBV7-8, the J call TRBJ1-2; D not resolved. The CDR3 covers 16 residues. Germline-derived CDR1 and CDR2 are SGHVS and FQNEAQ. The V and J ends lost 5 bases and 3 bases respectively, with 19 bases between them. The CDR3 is CASSLWALGGDYGYTF. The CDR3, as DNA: TGTGCCAGCAGCCTATGGGCCTTAGGCGGGGACTATGGCTACACCTTC.

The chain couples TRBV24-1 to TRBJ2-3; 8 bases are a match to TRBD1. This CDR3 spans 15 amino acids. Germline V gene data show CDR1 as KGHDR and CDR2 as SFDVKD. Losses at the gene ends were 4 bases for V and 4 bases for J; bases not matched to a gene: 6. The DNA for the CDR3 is TGTGCCACCAGTGACCGGACAGGGAGTGCAGATACGCAGTATTTT. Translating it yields CATSDRTGSADTQYF.

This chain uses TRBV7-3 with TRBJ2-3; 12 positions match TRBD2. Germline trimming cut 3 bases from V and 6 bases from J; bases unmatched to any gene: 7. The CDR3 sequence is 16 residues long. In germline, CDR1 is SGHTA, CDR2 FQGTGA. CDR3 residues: CASSLGTSGPADTQYF. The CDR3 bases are TGTGCCAGCAGCTTGGGGACTAGCGGGCCTGCGGATACGCAGTATTTT.

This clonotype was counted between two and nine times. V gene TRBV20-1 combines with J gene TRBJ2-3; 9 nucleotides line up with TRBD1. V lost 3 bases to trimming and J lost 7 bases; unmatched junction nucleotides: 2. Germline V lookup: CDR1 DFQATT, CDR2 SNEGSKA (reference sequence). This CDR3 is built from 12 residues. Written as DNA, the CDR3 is TGCAGTGCTAGGGGGACAGGGCATACGCAGTATTTT. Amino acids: CSARGTGHTQYF.

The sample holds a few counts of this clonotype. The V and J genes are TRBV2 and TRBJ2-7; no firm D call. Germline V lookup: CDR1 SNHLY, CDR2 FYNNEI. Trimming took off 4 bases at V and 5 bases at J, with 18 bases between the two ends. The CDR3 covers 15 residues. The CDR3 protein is CASSGDLRVFDEQYF. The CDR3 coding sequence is TGTGCCAGCAGTGGAGACCTCCGGGTATTCGACGAGCAGTACTTC.